This T cell receptor beta chain was documented in a study of identical twins. Study-level results: Model-predicted out-of-frame TCR alpha sharing fell below observed values in monozygotic twins.

Germline CDR1 ENHRY, CDR2 SYGVKD. The CDR3 consists of 11 residues. Trimming took 4 bases from V and 10 from J, leaving 8 bases between them. This clonotype was picked up many times. What it recognizes is unknown. TCRdb ran MiXCR on the 5' RACE reads and lists one entry per CDR3 protein. The sample contains 500,000 to 600,000 distinct CDR3 sequences, under 25% of which appear only once. The same sample was also used in a study of T cells expressing NK-cell markers. That paper notes: Among the eight sequenced donors, seven tested HCMV-seropositive and one tested seronegative. One observes that, in several donors, these clonotypes were also the leading ones within the CD3+CD56-NKG2C+ fraction.

J is TRBJ2-1 and V is TRBV10-3, with unresolved D. The source of this sequence is a woman aged 18-29 years in good health. Sequencing was performed on CD4+ T cells sorted from blood. CDR3 residues: CAISATGEQFF. CDR3 coding DNA: TGTGCCATCAGTGCAACGGGCGAGCAGTTCTTC.